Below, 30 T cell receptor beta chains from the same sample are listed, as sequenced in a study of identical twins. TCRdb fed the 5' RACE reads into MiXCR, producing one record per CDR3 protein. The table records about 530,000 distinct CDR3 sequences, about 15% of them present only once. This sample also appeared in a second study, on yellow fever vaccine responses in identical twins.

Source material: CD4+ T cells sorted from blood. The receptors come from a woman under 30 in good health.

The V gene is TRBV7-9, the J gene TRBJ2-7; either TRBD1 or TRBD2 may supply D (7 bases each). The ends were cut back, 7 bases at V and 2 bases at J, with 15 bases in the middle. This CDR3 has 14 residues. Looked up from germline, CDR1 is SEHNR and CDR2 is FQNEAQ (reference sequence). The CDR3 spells CASISGRGPYEQYV. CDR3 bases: TGTGCCAGCATCTCGGGGAGGGGGCCCTACGAGCAGTACGTC.

CDR3 residues: CSARTGTLSTDTQYF. CDR3 coding DNA: TGCAGTGCTAGGACCGGGACCCTGAGCACAGATACGCAGTATTTT. V and J are TRBV20-1 and TRBJ2-3, with D perhaps being TRBD1 or TRBD2 (5 bases each). CDR1 and CDR2 (germline): DFQATT, SNEGSKA (reference sequence). CDR3 length: 15 amino acids. Trimming took 3 bases from V and 0 from J, leaving 13 bases between them.

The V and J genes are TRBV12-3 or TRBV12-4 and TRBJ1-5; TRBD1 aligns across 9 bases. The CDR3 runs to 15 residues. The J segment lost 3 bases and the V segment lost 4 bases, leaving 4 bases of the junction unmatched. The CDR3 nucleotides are TGTGCCAGCAGTTCCGACAGGGGGGTCAATCAGCCCCAGCATTTT. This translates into CASSSDRGVNQPQHF.

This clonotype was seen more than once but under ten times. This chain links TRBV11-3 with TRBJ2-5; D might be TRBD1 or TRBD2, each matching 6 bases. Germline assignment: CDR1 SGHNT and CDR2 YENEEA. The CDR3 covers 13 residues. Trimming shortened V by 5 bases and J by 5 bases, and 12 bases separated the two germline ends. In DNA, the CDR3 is TGTGCCAGCAGCAGGGGGGACTCGGAGACCCAGTACTTC. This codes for CASSRGDSETQYF.

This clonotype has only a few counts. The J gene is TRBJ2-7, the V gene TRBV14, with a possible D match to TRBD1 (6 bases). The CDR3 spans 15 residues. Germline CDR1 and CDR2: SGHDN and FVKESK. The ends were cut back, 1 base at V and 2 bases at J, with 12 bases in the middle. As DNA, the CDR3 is TGTGCCAGCAGCCAAGTCGGATCAGGGGCCTACGAGCAGTACTTC. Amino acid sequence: CASSQVGSGAYEQYF.

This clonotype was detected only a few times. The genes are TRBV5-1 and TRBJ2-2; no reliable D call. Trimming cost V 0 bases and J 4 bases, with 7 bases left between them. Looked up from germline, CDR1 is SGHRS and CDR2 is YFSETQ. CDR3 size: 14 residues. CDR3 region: CASSLGSFTGELFF. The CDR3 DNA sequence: TGCGCCAGCAGCTTGGGCTCTTTCACCGGGGAGCTGTTTTTT.

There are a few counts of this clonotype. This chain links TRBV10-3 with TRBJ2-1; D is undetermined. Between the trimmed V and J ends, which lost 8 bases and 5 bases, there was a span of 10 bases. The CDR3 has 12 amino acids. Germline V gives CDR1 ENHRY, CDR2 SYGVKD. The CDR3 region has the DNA TGTGCCATCGGTCATAACGACAATGAGCAGTTCTTC. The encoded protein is CAIGHNDNEQFF.

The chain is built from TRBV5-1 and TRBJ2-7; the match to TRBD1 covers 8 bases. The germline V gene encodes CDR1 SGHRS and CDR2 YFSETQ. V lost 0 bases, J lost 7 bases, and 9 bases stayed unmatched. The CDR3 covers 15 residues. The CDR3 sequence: CASSLDPQGAREQYF. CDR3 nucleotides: TGCGCCAGCAGCTTGGACCCCCAGGGGGCGAGGGAGCAGTACTTC.

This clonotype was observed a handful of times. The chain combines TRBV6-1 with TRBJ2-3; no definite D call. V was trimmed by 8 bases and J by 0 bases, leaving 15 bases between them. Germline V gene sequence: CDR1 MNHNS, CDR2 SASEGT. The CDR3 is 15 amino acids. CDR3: CASRRQESSTDTQYF. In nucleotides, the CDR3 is TGTGCCAGCCGTAGGCAGGAGTCTAGCACAGATACGCAGTATTTT.

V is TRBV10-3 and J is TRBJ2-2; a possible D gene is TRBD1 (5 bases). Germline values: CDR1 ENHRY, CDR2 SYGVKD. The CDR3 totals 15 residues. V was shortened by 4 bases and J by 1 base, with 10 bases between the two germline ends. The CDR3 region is CAISGQTVNTGELFF. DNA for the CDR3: TGTGCCATCAGTGGTCAGACAGTGAACACCGGGGAGCTGTTTTTT.

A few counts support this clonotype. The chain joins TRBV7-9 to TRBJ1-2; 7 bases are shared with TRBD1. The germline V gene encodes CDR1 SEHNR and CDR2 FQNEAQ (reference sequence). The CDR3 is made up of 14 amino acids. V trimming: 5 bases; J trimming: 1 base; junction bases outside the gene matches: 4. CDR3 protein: CASSLGTDNYGYTF. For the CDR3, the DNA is TGTGCCAGCAGCCTGGGGACAGATAACTATGGCTACACCTTC.

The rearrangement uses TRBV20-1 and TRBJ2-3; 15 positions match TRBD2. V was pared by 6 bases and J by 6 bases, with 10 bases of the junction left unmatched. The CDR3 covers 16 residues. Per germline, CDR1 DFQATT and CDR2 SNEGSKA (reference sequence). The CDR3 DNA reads TGCAGTGCCATACCGGGACTAGCGGGGGGAGCTGATACGCAGTATTTT. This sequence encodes CSAIPGLAGGADTQYF.

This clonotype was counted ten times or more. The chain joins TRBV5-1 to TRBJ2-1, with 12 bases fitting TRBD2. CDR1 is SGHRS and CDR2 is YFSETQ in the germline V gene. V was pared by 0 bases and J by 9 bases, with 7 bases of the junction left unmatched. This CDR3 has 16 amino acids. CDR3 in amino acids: CASSLEYLAGGREQFF. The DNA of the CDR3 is TGCGCCAGCAGCTTGGAATACCTAGCGGGGGGGCGTGAGCAGTTCTTC.

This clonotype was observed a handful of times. CDR3 amino acids: CASSLRGGRENIQYF. DNA for the CDR3: TGTGCCAGCAGTTTAAGGGGGGGCAGAGAAAACATTCAGTACTTC. The chain couples TRBV27 to TRBJ2-4, with a tentative D call TRBD2 (7 bases). V was shortened by 2 bases and J by 5 bases, with 13 bases between the two germline ends. This CDR3 is 15 amino acids long. From germline, CDR1 is MNHEY and CDR2 SMNVEV (reference sequence).

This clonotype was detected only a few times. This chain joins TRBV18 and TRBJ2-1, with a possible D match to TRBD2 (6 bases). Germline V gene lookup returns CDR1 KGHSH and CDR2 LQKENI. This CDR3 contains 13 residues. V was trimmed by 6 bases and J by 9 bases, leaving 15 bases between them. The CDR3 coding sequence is TGTGCCAGCTCTAAAGTGCGGGAAAGTGAGCAGTTCTTC. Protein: CASSKVRESEQFF.

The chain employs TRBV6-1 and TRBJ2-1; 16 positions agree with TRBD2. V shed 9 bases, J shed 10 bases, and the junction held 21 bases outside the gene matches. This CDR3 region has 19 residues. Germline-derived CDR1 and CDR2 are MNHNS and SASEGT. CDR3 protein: CASLLSSGTSGRGGAEQFF. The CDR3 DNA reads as TGTGCCAGTCTGCTCTCTTCCGGGACTAGCGGGAGGGGGGGTGCAGAGCAGTTCTTC.

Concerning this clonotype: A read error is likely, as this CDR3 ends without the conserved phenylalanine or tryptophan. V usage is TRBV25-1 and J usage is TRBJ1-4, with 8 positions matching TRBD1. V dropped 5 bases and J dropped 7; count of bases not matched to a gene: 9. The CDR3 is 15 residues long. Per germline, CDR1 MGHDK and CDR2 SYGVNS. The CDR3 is CASSKPRGPAEKLFS. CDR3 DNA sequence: TGTGCCAGCAGTAAGCCCAGGGGGCCGGCTGAAAAACTGTTTTCT.

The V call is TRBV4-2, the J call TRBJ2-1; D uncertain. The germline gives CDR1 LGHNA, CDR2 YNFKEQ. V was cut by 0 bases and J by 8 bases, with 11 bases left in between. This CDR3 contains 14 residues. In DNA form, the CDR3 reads TGTGCCAGCAGCCAAGATCAGAGCGTTGATGAGCAGTTCTTC. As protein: CASSQDQSVDEQFF.

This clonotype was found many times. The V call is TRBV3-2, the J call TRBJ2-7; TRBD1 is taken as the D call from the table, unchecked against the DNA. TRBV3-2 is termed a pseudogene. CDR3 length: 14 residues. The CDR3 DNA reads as TGTGCCAGCAGCCAGGGGGGGCGCAGGTACGAGCAGTACTTC. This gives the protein CASSQGGRRYEQYF.

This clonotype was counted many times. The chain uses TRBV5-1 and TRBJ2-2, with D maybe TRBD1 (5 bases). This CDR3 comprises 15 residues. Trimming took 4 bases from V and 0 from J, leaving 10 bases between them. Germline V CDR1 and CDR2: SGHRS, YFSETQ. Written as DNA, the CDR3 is TGCGCCAGCAGCATTGGACATCCGAACACCGGGGAGCTGTTTTTT. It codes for CASSIGHPNTGELFF.

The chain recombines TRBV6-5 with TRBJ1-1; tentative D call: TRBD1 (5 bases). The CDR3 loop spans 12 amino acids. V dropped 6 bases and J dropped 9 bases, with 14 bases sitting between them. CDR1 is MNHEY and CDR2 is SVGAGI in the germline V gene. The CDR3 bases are TGTGCCAGCAGGGGGGTGGGCAGGCAAGCTTTCTTT. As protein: CASRGVGRQAFF.

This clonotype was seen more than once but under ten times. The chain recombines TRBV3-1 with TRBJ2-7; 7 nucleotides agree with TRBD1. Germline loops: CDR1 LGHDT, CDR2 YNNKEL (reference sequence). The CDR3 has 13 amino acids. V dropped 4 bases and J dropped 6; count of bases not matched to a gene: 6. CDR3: CASSLTGVGEQYV. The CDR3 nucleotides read TGTGCCAGCAGCCTAACAGGGGTAGGCGAGCAGTACGTC.

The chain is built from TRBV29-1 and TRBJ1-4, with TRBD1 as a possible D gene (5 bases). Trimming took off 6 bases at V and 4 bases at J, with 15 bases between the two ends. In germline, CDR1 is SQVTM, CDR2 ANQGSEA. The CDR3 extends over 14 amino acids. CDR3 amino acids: CSVSSDSYNEKLFF. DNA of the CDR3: TGCAGCGTGTCAAGCGACAGCTATAATGAAAAACTGTTTTTT.

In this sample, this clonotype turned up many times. CDR3 DNA sequence: TGTGCCACCAGCAGGGACCCGGGACTAGCGGGGGGGTTTCGCACAGATACGCAGTATTTT. This sequence encodes CATSRDPGLAGGFRTDTQYF. This chain joins TRBV15 and TRBJ2-3; TRBD2 matches 16 bases. From germline, CDR1 is LNHNV and CDR2 YYDKDF (reference sequence). This CDR3 contains 20 residues. With 3 bases clipped from V and 1 base from J, the junction kept 10 bases outside the gene matches.

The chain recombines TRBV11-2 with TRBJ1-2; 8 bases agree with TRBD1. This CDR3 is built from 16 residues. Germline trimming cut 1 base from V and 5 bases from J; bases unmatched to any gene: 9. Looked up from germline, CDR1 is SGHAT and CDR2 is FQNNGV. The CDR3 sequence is CASSLGGTGDIYGYTF. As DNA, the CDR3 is TGTGCCAGCAGCTTAGGAGGGACAGGAGACATTTATGGCTACACCTTC.

The CDR3 nucleotides read TGTGCCAGCAGTTATAGCATATCGCTAGGGAAGTACAATGAGCAGTTCTTC. It encodes CASSYSISLGKYNEQFF. The chain is built from TRBV6-5 and TRBJ2-1, with D unresolved. V lost 3 bases and J lost 4, with 19 bases in between. The CDR3 has 17 residues. CDR1 and CDR2 (germline): MNHEY, SVGAGI.

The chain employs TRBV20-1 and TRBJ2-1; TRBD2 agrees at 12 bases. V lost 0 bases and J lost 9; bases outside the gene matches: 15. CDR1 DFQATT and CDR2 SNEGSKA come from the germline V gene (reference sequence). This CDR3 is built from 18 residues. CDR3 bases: TGCAGTGCTAGAGATCCCGACGGACTAGCGGGGCTTACGGGTGAGCAGTTCTTC. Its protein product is CSARDPDGLAGLTGEQFF.

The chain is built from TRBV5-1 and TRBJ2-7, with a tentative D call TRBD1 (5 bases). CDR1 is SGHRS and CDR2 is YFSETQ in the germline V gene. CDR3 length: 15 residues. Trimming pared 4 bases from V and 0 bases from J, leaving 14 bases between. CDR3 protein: CASSTGDRSSYEQYV. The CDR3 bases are TGCGCCAGCAGCACAGGAGACCGGAGCTCCTACGAGCAGTACGTC.

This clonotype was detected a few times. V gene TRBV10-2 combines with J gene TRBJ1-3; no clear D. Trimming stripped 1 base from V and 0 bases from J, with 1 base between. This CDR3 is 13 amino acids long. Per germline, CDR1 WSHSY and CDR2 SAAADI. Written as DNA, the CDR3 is TGCGCCAGCAGTGAGTTCTCTGGAAACACCATATATTTT. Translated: CASSEFSGNTIYF.

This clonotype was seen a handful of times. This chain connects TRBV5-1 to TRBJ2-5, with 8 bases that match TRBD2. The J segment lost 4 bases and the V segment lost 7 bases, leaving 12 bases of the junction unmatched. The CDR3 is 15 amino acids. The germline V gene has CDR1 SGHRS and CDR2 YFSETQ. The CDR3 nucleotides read TGCGCCAGCTACCACGGGACTAGAGGAGGAGAGACCCAGTACTTC. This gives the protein CASYHGTRGGETQYF.